The text below deals with one TCR beta chain. Its specificity is not known. The data were taken from a study of OX40 agonist ivuxolimab in advanced cancers. Study-level information: Age averaged approximately 60 years (range about 23 to 85), and just over 80% were male. General observations from the study: People who partly responded at 0.1-3.0 mg/kg had some of the least clonal expansion seen.

Autoimmune disease history or systemic immunosuppression excluded patients. Here immunoSEQ multiplex PCR was the method, and the copy in TCRdb shows in-frame clones only, minus some. The sample shows roughly 53,000 clones, around 89% of them seen only once. The source is an adult with an advanced solid tumor such as melanoma, head and neck, liver or kidney cancer. The sequencing used CD4+ or CD8+ T cells sorted from blood, collected in a trial of the OX40 agonist ivuxolimab.

The CDR3 DNA reads as TGCAGCGCCACTTCAGGGACTGAAAAACTGTTTTTT. It specifies CSATSGTEKLFF. The chain links TRBV29-1 to TRBJ1-4; tentatively, D is TRBD1 (5 bases). There are 12 residues in the CDR3. Germline assignment: CDR1 SQVTM and CDR2 ANQGSEA. V was shortened by 7 bases and J by 7 bases, with 13 bases between the two germline ends.